These T cell receptor beta chains were read from a single sample in a study of PD-1 blockade in classical Hodgkin lymphoma. Profiling relied on immunoSEQ multiplex PCR, and the TCRdb table lists in-frame clones only, not all of them. The sample lists approximately 160,000 clones, 78% occurring once. Here the sequenced sample was peripheral blood mononuclear cells (PBMCs), taken before the second cycle of nivolumab. These receptors were obtained from a human donor with classical Hodgkin lymphoma. CDR3s include the opening cysteine and the closing phenylalanine or tryptophan. A D gene is named only where the DNA matches it firmly. Some rows have no size entry. The others give once, few or many, or a class for an expanded clone.

abundance: -; d_gene: -; v_gene: TRBV7-9; j_gene: TRBJ2-7; CDR3aa: CASSLVGGNYEQYF; CDR3nt: TGTGCCAGCAGCTTAGTAGGGGGGAACTACGAGCAGTACTTC
abundance: -; d_gene: -; v_gene: TRBV5-4; j_gene: TRBJ1-4; CDR3aa: CASSLRTDRNEKLFF; CDR3nt: TGTGCCAGCAGCTTGCGGACGGACCGGAATGAAAAACTGTTTTTT
abundance: -; d_gene: TRBD2; v_gene: TRBV7-3; j_gene: TRBJ2-2; CDR3aa: CASSPKGLVLAGELFF; CDR3nt: TGTGCCAGCAGCCCAAAAGGACTAGTTCTCGCCGGGGAGCTGTTTTTT
abundance: -; d_gene: TRBD2; v_gene: TRBV6-6; j_gene: TRBJ2-7; CDR3aa: CASSYTPGGLYEQYF; CDR3nt: TGTGCCAGCAGTTACACACCGGGGGGGTTGTACGAGCAGTACTTC
abundance: -; d_gene: -; v_gene: TRBV10-3; j_gene: TRBJ2-1; CDR3aa: CAISSEEYNEQFF; CDR3nt: TGTGCCATCAGTTCCGAGGAATACAATGAGCAGTTCTTC
abundance: few; d_gene: -; v_gene: TRBV10-3; j_gene: TRBJ2-3; CDR3aa: CAISAGATDTQYF; CDR3nt: TGTGCCATCTCTGCGGGGGCCACAGATACGCAGTATTTT
abundance: few; d_gene: -; v_gene: TRBV7-2; j_gene: TRBJ2-7; CDR3aa: CASSFSSSATYEQYF; CDR3nt: TGTGCCAGCAGCTTTTCAAGTAGCGCCACCTACGAGCAGTACTTC
abundance: -; d_gene: -; v_gene: TRBV18; j_gene: TRBJ2-2; CDR3aa: CASSLNPGAGELFF; CDR3nt: TGTGCCAGCTCACTGAATCCCGGGGCCGGGGAGCTGTTTTTT
abundance: -; d_gene: TRBD2; v_gene: TRBV13; j_gene: TRBJ2-5; CDR3aa: CASSSSGTSKQYF; CDR3nt: TGTGCCAGCAGCTCCTCCGGGACTAGCAAGCAGTACTTC
abundance: -; d_gene: TRBD1; v_gene: TRBV29-1; j_gene: TRBJ1-2; CDR3aa: CSVGTGAYGYTF; CDR3nt: TGCAGCGTCGGGACAGGTGCCTATGGCTACACCTTC
abundance: few; d_gene: -; v_gene: TRBV5-6; j_gene: TRBJ2-2; CDR3aa: CASSLRPGELFF; CDR3nt: TGTGCCAGCAGCTTGAGACCCGGGGAGCTGTTTTTT
abundance: -; d_gene: TRBD2; v_gene: TRBV13; j_gene: TRBJ2-3; CDR3aa: CASGGRAGTDTQYF; CDR3nt: TGTGCCAGCGGCGGGAGGGCGGGCACAGATACGCAGTATTTT
abundance: -; d_gene: -; v_gene: TRBV23-1; j_gene: TRBJ2-1; CDR3aa: CASSQPVRGSYNEQFF; CDR3nt: TGCGCCAGCAGTCAACCGGTTCGGGGGAGTTACAATGAGCAGTTCTTC
abundance: few; d_gene: -; v_gene: TRBV6-1; j_gene: TRBJ1-6; CDR3aa: CASSEFDSSPLHF; CDR3nt: TGTGCCAGCAGTGAATTCGACAGTTCACCCCTCCACTTT
abundance: -; d_gene: TRBD2; v_gene: TRBV10-2; j_gene: TRBJ2-4; CDR3aa: CASRGSLAGENIQYF; CDR3nt: TGCGCCAGCAGGGGGTCACTAGCGGGGGAAAACATTCAGTACTTC
abundance: -; d_gene: -; v_gene: TRBV2; j_gene: TRBJ2-2; CDR3aa: CASSGESGFYTGELFF; CDR3nt: TGTGCCAGCAGTGGAGAGAGCGGCTTTTACACCGGGGAGCTGTTTTTT
abundance: few; d_gene: -; v_gene: TRBV6-5; j_gene: TRBJ2-7; CDR3aa: CASSYTGTVGLEQYF; CDR3nt: TGTGCCAGCAGTTACACCGGGACGGTAGGTCTCGAGCAGTACTTC
abundance: -; d_gene: -; v_gene: TRBV29-1; j_gene: TRBJ1-1; CDR3aa: CISGDNGMNTEAFF; CDR3nt: TGCATCTCCGGGGACAATGGCATGAACACTGAAGCTTTCTTT
abundance: once; d_gene: TRBD2; v_gene: TRBV11-2; j_gene: TRBJ2-7; CDR3aa: CASSFTSGGTYEQYF; CDR3nt: TGTGCCAGCAGCTTTACTAGCGGGGGAACCTACGAGCAGTACTTC
abundance: -; d_gene: -; v_gene: TRBV6-6; j_gene: TRBJ1-2; CDR3aa: CASSTVPYGYTF; CDR3nt: TGTGCCAGCTCGACTGTCCCTTATGGCTACACCTTC
abundance: -; d_gene: -; v_gene: TRBV4-3; j_gene: TRBJ2-2; CDR3aa: CASSPIRTAGELFF; CDR3nt: TGCGCCAGCAGCCCTATTCGGACGGCCGGGGAGCTGTTTTTT
abundance: -; d_gene: -; v_gene: TRBV12-5; j_gene: TRBJ1-3; CDR3aa: CASGLVRVGDSGNTIYF; CDR3nt: TGTGCTAGTGGTTTGGTACGGGTCGGGGACTCTGGAAACACCATATATTTT
abundance: -; d_gene: -; v_gene: TRBV19; j_gene: TRBJ2-5; CDR3aa: CASSPGTLVVETQYF; CDR3nt: TGTGCCAGTAGTCCCGGGACCTTAGTGGTCGAGACCCAGTACTTC
abundance: -; d_gene: TRBD1; v_gene: TRBV11-2; j_gene: TRBJ2-5; CDR3aa: CASSQGQGETQYF; CDR3nt: TGTGCCAGCAGCCAAGGACAGGGAGAGACCCAGTACTTC
abundance: -; d_gene: -; v_gene: TRBV10-3; j_gene: TRBJ2-7; CDR3aa: CAISNDRSGVYEQYF; CDR3nt: TGTGCCATCAGTAACGACAGGAGTGGTGTCTACGAGCAGTACTTC
abundance: -; d_gene: TRBD2; v_gene: TRBV5-1; j_gene: TRBJ2-1; CDR3aa: CASSGTSGFREQFF; CDR3nt: TGCGCCAGCAGTGGGACTAGCGGGTTCAGGGAGCAGTTCTTC
abundance: -; d_gene: TRBD2; v_gene: TRBV19; j_gene: TRBJ2-5; CDR3aa: CASSMGGGETQYF; CDR3nt: TGTGCCAGTAGTATGGGGGGGGGAGAGACCCAGTACTTC
abundance: -; d_gene: -; v_gene: TRBV5-4; j_gene: TRBJ2-3; CDR3aa: CASSPGTSTDTQYF; CDR3nt: TGTGCCAGCAGCCCCGGGACTAGCACAGATACGCAGTATTTT
abundance: -; d_gene: TRBD2; v_gene: TRBV19; j_gene: TRBJ2-3; CDR3aa: CASSGIAGVTDTQYF; CDR3nt: TGTGCCAGTAGTGGGATAGCGGGGGTCACAGATACGCAGTATTTT